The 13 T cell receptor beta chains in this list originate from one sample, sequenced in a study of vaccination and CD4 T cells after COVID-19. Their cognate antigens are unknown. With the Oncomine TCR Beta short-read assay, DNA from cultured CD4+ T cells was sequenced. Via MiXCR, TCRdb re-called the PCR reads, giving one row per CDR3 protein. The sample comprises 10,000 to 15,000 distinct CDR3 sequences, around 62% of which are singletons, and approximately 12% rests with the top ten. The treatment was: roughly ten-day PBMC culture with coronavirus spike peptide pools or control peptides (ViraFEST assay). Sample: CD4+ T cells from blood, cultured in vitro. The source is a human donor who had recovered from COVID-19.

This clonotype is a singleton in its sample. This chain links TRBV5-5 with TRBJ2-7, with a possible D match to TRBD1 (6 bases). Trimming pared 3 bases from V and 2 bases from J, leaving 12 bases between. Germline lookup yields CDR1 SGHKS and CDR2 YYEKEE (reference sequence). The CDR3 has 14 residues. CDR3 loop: CASSSGGAAYEQYF. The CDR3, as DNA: TGTGCCAGCAGCTCTGGGGGCGCAGCCTACGAGCAGTACTTC.

This CDR3 reads CASSLLAGGADTQYF. DNA for the CDR3: TGCGCCAGCAGTCTCTTAGCGGGAGGGGCAGATACGCAGTATTTT. The chain recombines TRBV5-1 with TRBJ2-3; 11 bases are shared with TRBD2. The ends lost 5 bases at V and 4 bases at J; junction bases unmatched: 6. CDR1 is SGHRS and CDR2 is YFSETQ in the germline V gene. The CDR3 is 15 residues long.

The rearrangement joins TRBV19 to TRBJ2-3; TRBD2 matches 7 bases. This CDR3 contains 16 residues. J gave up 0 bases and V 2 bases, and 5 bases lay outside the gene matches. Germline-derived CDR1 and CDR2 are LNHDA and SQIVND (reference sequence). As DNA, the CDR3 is TGTGCCAGTAGTATAACTGCGGGAGCTAGCACAGATACGCAGTATTTT. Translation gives CASSITAGASTDTQYF.

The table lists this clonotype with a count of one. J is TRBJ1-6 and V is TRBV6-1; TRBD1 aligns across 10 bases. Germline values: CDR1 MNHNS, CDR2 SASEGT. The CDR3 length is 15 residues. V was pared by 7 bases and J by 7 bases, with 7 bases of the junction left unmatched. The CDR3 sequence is CASILRTGGNSPLHF. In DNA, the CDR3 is TGTGCCAGCATTCTAAGGACAGGGGGGAATTCACCCCTCCACTTT.

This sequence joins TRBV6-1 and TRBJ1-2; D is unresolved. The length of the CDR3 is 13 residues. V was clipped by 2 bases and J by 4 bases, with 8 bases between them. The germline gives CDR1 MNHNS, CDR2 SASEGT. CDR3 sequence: CASSERTTYGYTF. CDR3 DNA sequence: TGTGCCAGCAGTGAAAGGACTACCTATGGCTACACCTTC.

CDR3 coding DNA: TGTGCCAGCAGCAAAGAAGGTCAGGGAGGGACTGAAGCTTTCTTT. This translates into CASSKEGQGGTEAFF. V is TRBV21-1 and J is TRBJ1-1. TRBV21-1 is a pseudogene. This CDR3 region has 15 residues.

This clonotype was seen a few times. CDR3 amino acids: CSATGQGRAQPQHF. The CDR3 DNA reads as TGCAGTGCAACTGGACAGGGTAGGGCCCAGCCCCAGCATTTT. The chain couples TRBV20-1 to TRBJ1-5; TRBD1 matches 8 bases. The CDR3 extends over 14 amino acids. Trimming took 6 bases from V and 7 from J; bases not matched to a gene: 11. CDR1 is DFQATT and CDR2 is SNEGSKA in the germline V gene (reference sequence).

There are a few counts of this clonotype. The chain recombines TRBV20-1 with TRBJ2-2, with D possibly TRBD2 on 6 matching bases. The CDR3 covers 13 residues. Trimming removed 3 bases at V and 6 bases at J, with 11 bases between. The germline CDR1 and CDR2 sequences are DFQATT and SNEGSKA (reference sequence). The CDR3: CSARKEGPGELFF. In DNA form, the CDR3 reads TGCAGTGCTAGGAAGGAGGGCCCCGGGGAGCTGTTTTTT.

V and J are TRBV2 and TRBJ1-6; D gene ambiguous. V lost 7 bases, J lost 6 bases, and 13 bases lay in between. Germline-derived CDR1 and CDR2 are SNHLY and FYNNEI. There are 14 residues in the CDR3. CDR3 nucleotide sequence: TGTGCCAGCATGGTCATGAGTTCTAATTCACCCCTCCACTTT. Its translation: CASMVMSSNSPLHF.

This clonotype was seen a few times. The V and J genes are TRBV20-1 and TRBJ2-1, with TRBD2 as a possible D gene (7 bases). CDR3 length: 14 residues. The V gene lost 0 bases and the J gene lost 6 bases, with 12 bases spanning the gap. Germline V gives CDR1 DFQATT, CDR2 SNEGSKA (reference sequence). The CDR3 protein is CSAREGGPGNEQFF. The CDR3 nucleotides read TGCAGTGCTAGAGAGGGGGGGCCTGGCAATGAGCAGTTCTTC.

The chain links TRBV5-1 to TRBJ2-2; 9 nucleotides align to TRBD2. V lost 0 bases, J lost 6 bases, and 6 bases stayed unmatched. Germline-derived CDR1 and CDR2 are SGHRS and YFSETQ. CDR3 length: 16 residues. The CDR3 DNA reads TGCGCCAGCAGCTTGGCTGGCGGGAGGGCGGCCGGGGAGCTGTTTTTT. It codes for CASSLAGGRAAGELFF.

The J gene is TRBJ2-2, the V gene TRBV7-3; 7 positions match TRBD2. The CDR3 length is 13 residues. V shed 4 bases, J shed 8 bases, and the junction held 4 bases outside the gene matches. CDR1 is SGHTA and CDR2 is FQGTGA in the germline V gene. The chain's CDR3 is CASSWTSMGELFF. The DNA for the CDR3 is TGTGCCAGCAGCTGGACTAGTATGGGGGAGCTGTTTTTT.

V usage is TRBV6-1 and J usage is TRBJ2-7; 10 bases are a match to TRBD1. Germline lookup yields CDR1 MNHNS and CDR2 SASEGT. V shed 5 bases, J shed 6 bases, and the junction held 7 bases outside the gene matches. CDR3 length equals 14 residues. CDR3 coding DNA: TGTGCCAGCAGTCCCGGGACAGGGGTAGGCGAGCAGTACTTC. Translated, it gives CASSPGTGVGEQYF.